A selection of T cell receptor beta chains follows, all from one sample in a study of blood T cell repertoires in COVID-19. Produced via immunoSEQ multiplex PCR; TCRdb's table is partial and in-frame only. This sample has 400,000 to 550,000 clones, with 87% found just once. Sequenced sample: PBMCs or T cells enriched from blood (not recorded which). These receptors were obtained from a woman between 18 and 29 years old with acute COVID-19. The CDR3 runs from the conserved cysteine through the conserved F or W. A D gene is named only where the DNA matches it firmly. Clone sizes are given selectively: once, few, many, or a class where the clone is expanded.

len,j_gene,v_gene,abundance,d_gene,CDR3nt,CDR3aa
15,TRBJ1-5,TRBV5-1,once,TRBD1,TGCGCCAGCAGGGTGGGACAGGGTCTTAATCAGCCCCAGCATTTT,CASRVGQGLNQPQHF
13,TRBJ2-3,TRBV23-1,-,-,TGCGCCCGACCGCCCAGGGCGACAGATACGCAGTATTTT,CARPPRATDTQYF
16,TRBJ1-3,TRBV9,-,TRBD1,TGTGCCAGCAGCCAATTAAAACAGGGGACTGGAAACACCATATATTTT,CASSQLKQGTGNTIYF
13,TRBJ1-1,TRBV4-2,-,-,TGTGCCAGCCGCAGGGAAAGGAACACTGAAGCTTTCTTT,CASRRERNTEAFF
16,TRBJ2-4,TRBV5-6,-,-,TGTGCCAGCAGGCCAGGACACCGAATAGCCAAAAACATTCAGTACTTC,CASRPGHRIAKNIQYF
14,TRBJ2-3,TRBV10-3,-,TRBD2,TGTGCCGCCGGACTAGCGGAAAGCACAGATACGCAGTATTTT,CAAGLAESTDTQYF
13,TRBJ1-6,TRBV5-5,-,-,TGTGCCAGCAGCTCTGGAGATAATTCACCCCTCCACTTT,CASSSGDNSPLHF
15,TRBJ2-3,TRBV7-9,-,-,TGTGCCAGCAGCTTCTGGGGCCCTAGCACAGATACGCAGTATTTT,CASSFWGPSTDTQYF
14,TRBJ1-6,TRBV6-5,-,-,TGTGCCAGCACCTTCCAAATGGCAGATTCACCCCTCCACTTT,CASTFQMADSPLHF
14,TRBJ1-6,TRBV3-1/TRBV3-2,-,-,TGTGCCAGCAGCCATCCGGGGGAGGATTCACCCCTCCACTTT,CASSHPGEDSPLHF
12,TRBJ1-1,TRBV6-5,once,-,TGTGCCAGCTGCAGGGATTTCACTGAAGCTTTCTTT,CASCRDFTEAFF
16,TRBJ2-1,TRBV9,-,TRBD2,TGTGCCAGCAGCCTTTGGGGACTAGCGGACAACAATGAGCAGTTCTTC,CASSLWGLADNNEQFF
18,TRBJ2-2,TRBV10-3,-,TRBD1,TGTGCCATCAGTCATATTCCTCGGACAGGGGGAAACACCGGGGAGCTGTTTTTT,CAISHIPRTGGNTGELFF
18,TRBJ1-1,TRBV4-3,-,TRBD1,TGCGCCAGCAGCCAGTACGACGACAGGGGGCGCGGGGACACTGAAGCTTTCTTT,CASSQYDDRGRGDTEAFF
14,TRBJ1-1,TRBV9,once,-,TGTGCCAGCAGCGTAGCTGAGGTCAAGACTGAAGCTTTCTTT,CASSVAEVKTEAFF
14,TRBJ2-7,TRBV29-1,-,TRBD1,TGCAGCGTGGCCACAGGGGGTTCGCCCTACGAGCAGTACTTC,CSVATGGSPYEQYF
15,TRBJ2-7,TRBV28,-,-,TGTGCCAGCAGTCAAATCGACAGGCACTCCTACGAGCAGTACTTC,CASSQIDRHSYEQYF
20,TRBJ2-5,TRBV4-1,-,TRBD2,TGCGCCAGCAGCCAAGATTTACCTCTCGTCCGAGGACTAGCAGTAGAGACCCAGTACTTC,CASSQDLPLVRGLAVETQYF
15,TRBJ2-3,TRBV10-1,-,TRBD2,TGCGCCAGCAGTGGGACTAGCGGGAAAACAGATACGCAGTATTTT,CASSGTSGKTDTQYF
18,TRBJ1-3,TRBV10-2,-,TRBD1,TGCGCCAGCGAGGACAGGGGGTATCCAGCTTACTCTGGAAACACCATATATTTT,CASEDRGYPAYSGNTIYF
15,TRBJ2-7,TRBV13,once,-,TGTGCCAGCAGCCCCGGACAGCTGAAAACCTACGAGCAGTACTTC,CASSPGQLKTYEQYF
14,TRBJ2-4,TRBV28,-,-,TGTGCCAGCAGTTTATCGGTAGCCAAAAACATTCAGTACTTC,CASSLSVAKNIQYF
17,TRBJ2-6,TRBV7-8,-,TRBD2,TGTGCCAGCAGCTTAGGCCTAGCGGGATATGGGGCCAACGTCCTGACTTTC,CASSLGLAGYGANVLTF
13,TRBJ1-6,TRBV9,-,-,TGTGCCAGCAGCCCCCGGGATGAATCACCCCTCCACTTT,CASSPRDESPLHF
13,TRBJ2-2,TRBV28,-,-,TGTGCCAGCAGTTTAGCGTCCACCGGGGAGCTGTTTTTT,CASSLASTGELFF
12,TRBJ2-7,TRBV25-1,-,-,TGTGCCAGCAGTGAACGAGTCTACGAGCAGTACTTC,CASSERVYEQYF
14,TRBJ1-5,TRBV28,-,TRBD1,TGTGCCAGCACCCGCCTAGGGGGCGGACAGCCCCAGCATTTT,CASTRLGGGQPQHF
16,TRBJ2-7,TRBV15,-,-,TGTGCCACCAGCAGAGAGGCTAGTCGAGGGTATGGCGAGCAGTACTTC,CATSREASRGYGEQYF
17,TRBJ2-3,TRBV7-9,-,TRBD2,TGTGCCAGCAGCTCCCCTGTCCTAGCGGAGGGAAAAGATACGCAGTATTTT,CASSSPVLAEGKDTQYF
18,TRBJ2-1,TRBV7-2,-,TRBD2,TGTGCCAGCAGCTTCTCCCGGTCGGGACTAACCCAATACAATGAGCAGTTCTTC,CASSFSRSGLTQYNEQFF
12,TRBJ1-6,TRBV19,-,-,TGTGCCAGCACTAGGGGGTTCTCACCCCTCCACTTT,CASTRGFSPLHF
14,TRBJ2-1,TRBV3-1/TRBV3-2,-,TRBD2,TGTGCCAGCAGCCTGAGCGGGAGGTTGGTTGAGCAGTTCTTC,CASSLSGRLVEQFF
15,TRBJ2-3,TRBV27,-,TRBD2,TGTGCCAGCAGTTCGGGCGGGAGACTGACAGATACGCAGTATTTT,CASSSGGRLTDTQYF
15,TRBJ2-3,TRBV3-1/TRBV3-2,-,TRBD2,TGTGCCAGCAGCCAAAGGCGGGGGGCACTTGATACGCAGTATTTT,CASSQRRGALDTQYF
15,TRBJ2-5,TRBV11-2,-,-,TGTGCCAGCAGCTCCACAGGAGGGGCTCGGGAGACCCAGTACTTC,CASSSTGGARETQYF
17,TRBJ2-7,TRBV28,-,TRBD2,TGTGCCAGCAGTCCTGAAGCGGGAGGACCAAGCTCCTACGAGCAGTACTTC,CASSPEAGGPSSYEQYF
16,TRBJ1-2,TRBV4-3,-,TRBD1,TGCGCCAGCAGCCAAGCCGGGACAGGGTATCACTATGGCTACACCTTC,CASSQAGTGYHYGYTF
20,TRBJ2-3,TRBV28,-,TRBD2,TGTGCCAGCGGTAGCCGGGGACTAGCCTTCTTCGAGGGAAACACAGATACGCAGTATTTT,CASGSRGLAFFEGNTDTQYF
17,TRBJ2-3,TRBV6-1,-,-,TGTGCCAGCAGTGAACCTAGACAGGTTCTTAGCACAGATACGCAGTATTTT,CASSEPRQVLSTDTQYF
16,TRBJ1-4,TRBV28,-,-,TGTGCCAGCAGTTTCCGGATTTGGGAGTCAGATGAAAAACTGTTTTTT,CASSFRIWESDEKLFF
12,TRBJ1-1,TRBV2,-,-,TGTGCCAGCAGTCCTCCTAGGGCGGGAGCTTTCTTT,CASSPPRAGAFF
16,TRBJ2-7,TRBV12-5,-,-,TGTGCTAGTGGTTTGGTAGGACAGCCGACCTCCTACGAGCAGTACTTC,CASGLVGQPTSYEQYF
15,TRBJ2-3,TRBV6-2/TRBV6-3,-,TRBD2,TGTGCCAGCAGTTATCGGCTAGCGGGAGCAGATACGCAGTATTTT,CASSYRLAGADTQYF
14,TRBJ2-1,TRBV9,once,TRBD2,TGTGCCAGCAGCGTAACCGGACTAGTCTTTGAGCAGTTCTTC,CASSVTGLVFEQFF
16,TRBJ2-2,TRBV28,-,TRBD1,TGTGCCAGCAGTCTACCGGACAGGGGGAAAACCGGGGAGCTGTTTTTT,CASSLPDRGKTGELFF
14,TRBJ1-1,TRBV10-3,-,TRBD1,TGTGCCATAAGGGACAGGGACATGAACACTGAAGCTTTCTTT,CAIRDRDMNTEAFF
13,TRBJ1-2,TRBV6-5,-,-,TGTGCCAGCAGAACAGGGATCCTCTATGGCTACACCTTC,CASRTGILYGYTF
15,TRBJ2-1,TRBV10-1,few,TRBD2,TGCGCCAGCAGTGAGGGCGGGGGGGCCTGGAATGAGCAGTTCTTC,CASSEGGGAWNEQFF
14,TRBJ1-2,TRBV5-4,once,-,TGTGCCAGCAGCTTGGGCGGGTGGGGCTATGGCTACACCTTC,CASSLGGWGYGYTF
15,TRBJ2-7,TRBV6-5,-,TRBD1,TGTGCCAGCAGTATTCGGACAGGGGCGTATACGGAGCAGTACTTC,CASSIRTGAYTEQYF
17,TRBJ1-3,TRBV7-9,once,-,TGTGCCAGCAGCCATAGACAGGAAAGTAGTTCTGGAAACACCATATATTTT,CASSHRQESSSGNTIYF
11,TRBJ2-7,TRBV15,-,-,TGTGCCACCAGCTCCTACTACGAGCAGTACTTC,CATSSYYEQYF